Below, 8 T cell receptor beta chains from the same sample are listed, as sequenced in a study of T cell responses to AZD1222 COVID-19 vaccine. Profiling relied on immunoSEQ multiplex PCR, and the TCRdb table lists in-frame clones only, not all of them. The table shows over 140,000 clones, with 92% occurring only once. Specimen: peripheral blood, collected 28 days after the second AZD1222 dose. All receptors come from an adult who received the AZD1222 COVID-19 vaccine.

This clone was seen just once. The gene calls are TRBV19 and TRBJ1-2; no reliable D call. There are 13 residues in the CDR3. Looked up from germline, CDR1 is LNHDA and CDR2 is SQIVND (reference sequence). V was trimmed by 6 bases and J by 7 bases, leaving 15 bases between them. Written as DNA, the CDR3 is TGTGCCAGTAGGCCCCGGGAGAGAAGTGGCTACACCTTC. As protein: CASRPRERSGYTF.

The chain uses TRBV13 and TRBJ1-1; no clear D. The germline gives CDR1 PRHDT, CDR2 FYEKMQ (reference sequence). CDR3 length: 18 residues. Deletions cut 1 base from V and 0 bases from J, with 18 bases between. CDR3 amino acids: CASSLVGYTIKMNTEAFF. The CDR3 region has the DNA TGTGCCAGCAGCTTAGTTGGTTATACGATTAAAATGAACACTGAAGCTTTCTTT.

The chain has TRBV4-1 and TRBJ2-6, with D uncertain. The germline V gene has CDR1 MGHRA and CDR2 YSYEKL. This CDR3 has 17 amino acids. The V and J ends lost 0 bases and 2 bases respectively, with 11 bases between them. This chain's CDR3 is CASSQDLRGAGANVLTF. The CDR3 DNA sequence: TGCGCCAGCAGCCAAGATCTCCGCGGTGCTGGGGCCAACGTCCTGACTTTC.

CDR3 loop: CASSLRGNTIYF. CDR3 coding DNA: TGTGCCAGCAGTTTGCGTGGAAACACCATATATTTT. The V gene is TRBV28, the J gene TRBJ1-3; unclear D gene. The CDR3 extends over 12 amino acids. V lost 3 bases, J lost 3 bases, and 3 bases lay in between. Per the germline V gene, CDR1 is MDHEN and CDR2 is SYDVKM.

V and J are TRBV28 and TRBJ1-5, with D perhaps TRBD1 (5 bases). Germline V gene data show CDR1 as MDHEN and CDR2 as SYDVKM. V lost 4 bases and J 7 bases, leaving 20 bases between the germline ends. CDR3 length: 16 amino acids. DNA of the CDR3: TGTGCCAGCAGTTCCCGGGTGGGGGGATTAAACCAGCCCCAGCATTTT. It encodes CASSSRVGGLNQPQHF.

The CDR3 region is CASSKTWRLAGAGNEQFF. The CDR3 DNA follows: TGTGCCAGTAGTAAAACGTGGAGACTAGCGGGAGCTGGCAATGAGCAGTTCTTC. The genes are TRBV19 and TRBJ2-1, with TRBD2 matching over 12 bases. V was pared by 4 bases and J by 6 bases, with 13 bases of the junction left unmatched. The CDR3 has 18 residues. Germline CDR1 LNHDA, CDR2 SQIVND (reference sequence).

This chain connects TRBV7-2 to TRBJ1-1; a possible D gene is TRBD1 (6 bases). The CDR3 length is 15 residues. V dropped 2 bases and J dropped 2 bases, with 12 bases sitting between them. Germline V gene lookup returns CDR1 SGHTA and CDR2 FQGNSA. CDR3 sequence reads: CASSLLGAVNTEAFF. Written as DNA, the CDR3 is TGTGCCAGCAGCTTATTGGGGGCGGTAAACACTGAAGCTTTCTTT.

The chain links TRBV6-5 to TRBJ1-2, with TRBD1 as a possible D gene (5 bases). V lost 6 bases and J 5 bases, leaving 19 bases between the germline ends. CDR1 is MNHEY and CDR2 is SVGAGI in the germline V gene. This CDR3 has 15 amino acids. The CDR3 DNA sequence: TGTGCCAGCAGAGCAGGGAACCCTATCACTTATGGCTACACCTTC. Its protein is CASRAGNPITYGYTF.